Listed below are T cell receptor beta chains from one sample, sequenced in a study of blood T cell repertoires in COVID-19. Generated by immunoSEQ multiplex PCR, the TCRdb table keeps only in-frame clones and is missing some. This table has about 36,000 clones, around four fifths appearing once. The sample was peripheral blood. Receptors originate from a human donor in a cohort sampled during active or convalescent COVID-19. The donor label of this sample is uncertain. Both conserved end residues are part of each CDR3. The order of the fields is V gene, J gene, CDR3 protein.

v_gene: TRBV7-2; j_gene: TRBJ2-3; CDR3aa: CASSFTSGSTDTQYF
v_gene: TRBV19; j_gene: TRBJ2-4; CDR3aa: CASTSGVGVAKNIQYF
v_gene: TRBV20-1; j_gene: TRBJ1-1; CDR3aa: CSASGWRSFF
v_gene: TRBV5-4; j_gene: TRBJ2-7; CDR3aa: CASSRGRGAYEQYF
v_gene: TRBV9; j_gene: TRBJ1-1; CDR3aa: CASSVGTGSNTEAFF
v_gene: TRBV7-3; j_gene: TRBJ2-1; CDR3aa: CASSLRRSSYNEQFF
v_gene: TRBV27; j_gene: TRBJ2-7; CDR3aa: CASSLRLYGYEQYF
v_gene: TRBV27; j_gene: TRBJ2-3; CDR3aa: CASSFRPREPGTDTQYF
v_gene: TRBV19; j_gene: TRBJ2-7; CDR3aa: CASSGIAGGRNEQYF
v_gene: TRBV7-7; j_gene: TRBJ2-3; CDR3aa: CASSFGLAGVGLDTQYF
v_gene: TRBV6-2/TRBV6-3; j_gene: TRBJ2-3; CDR3aa: CASSLRDRGVDTQYF
v_gene: TRBV24-1; j_gene: TRBJ2-7; CDR3aa: CATSDPGSSREQYF
v_gene: TRBV14; j_gene: TRBJ2-7; CDR3aa: CASSPVSFGEQYF
v_gene: TRBV7-2; j_gene: TRBJ2-3; CDR3aa: CASSLRVAPDTQYF
v_gene: TRBV6-1; j_gene: TRBJ1-1; CDR3aa: CASSEAGDIGEAFF
v_gene: TRBV11-2; j_gene: TRBJ2-7; CDR3aa: CASSLERGGFNEQYF
v_gene: TRBV6-5; j_gene: TRBJ2-4; CDR3aa: CASSRGQAAKNIQYF
v_gene: TRBV10-3; j_gene: TRBJ2-1; CDR3aa: CAISEEGLAGGNGEQFF
v_gene: TRBV9; j_gene: TRBJ2-7; CDR3aa: CASSSLAGGPNEQYF
v_gene: TRBV5-6; j_gene: TRBJ1-1; CDR3aa: CASSFRPGHTNTEAFF
v_gene: TRBV18; j_gene: TRBJ2-7; CDR3aa: CASSPLITGGREQYF
v_gene: TRBV19; j_gene: TRBJ1-1; CDR3aa: CASSINPQGAPAFF
v_gene: TRBV19; j_gene: TRBJ2-1; CDR3aa: CASRTSGPSYNEQFF
v_gene: TRBV10-3; j_gene: TRBJ2-2; CDR3aa: CAISSGTTYNTGELFF
v_gene: TRBV24-1; j_gene: TRBJ2-5; CDR3aa: CATSDPSGRRETQYF
v_gene: TRBV7-2; j_gene: TRBJ1-6; CDR3aa: CASSQTGGLHSPLHF